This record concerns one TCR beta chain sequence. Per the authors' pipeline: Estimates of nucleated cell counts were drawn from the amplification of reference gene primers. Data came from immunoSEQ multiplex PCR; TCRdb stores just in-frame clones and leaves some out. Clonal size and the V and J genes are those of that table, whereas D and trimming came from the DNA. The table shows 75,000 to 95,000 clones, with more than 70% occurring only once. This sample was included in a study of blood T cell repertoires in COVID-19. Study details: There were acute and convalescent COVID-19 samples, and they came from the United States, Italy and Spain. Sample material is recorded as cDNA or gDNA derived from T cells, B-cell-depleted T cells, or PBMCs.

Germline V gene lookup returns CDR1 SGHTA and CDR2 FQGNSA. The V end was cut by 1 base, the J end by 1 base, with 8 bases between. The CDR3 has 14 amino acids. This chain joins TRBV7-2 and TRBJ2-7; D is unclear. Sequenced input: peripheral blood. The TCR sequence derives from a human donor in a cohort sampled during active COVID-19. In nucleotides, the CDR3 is TGTGCCAGCAGCTTAGTCGACATTTCCTACGAGCAGTACTTC. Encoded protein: CASSLVDISYEQYF.